The T cell receptor beta chain under discussion was sequenced for a study of regulatory T cells in long-lasting Graves disease. Study context: Antithyroid drugs had been taken by newly diagnosed Graves' patients for under 3 months.

Through Arm-PCR of CDR3 regions and iRepertoire HTBI primers, TCR beta libraries were built. Via MiXCR, TCRdb re-called the multiplex PCR reads, giving one row per CDR3 protein. Of 200,000 to 250,000 distinct CDR3 sequences in the sample, roughly 18% were seen once. This CDR3 region has 15 residues. Germline CDR1 reads MDHEN; CDR2 reads SYDVKM. With 4 bases clipped from V and 4 bases from J, the junction kept 9 bases outside the gene matches. The time point here: newly diagnosed GD, antithyroid drugs for less than 3 months. Isolated PBMC RNA provided the starting material for the TCR library. Whole-study results and caveats: Preferential use of TRBV28, TRBJ1-2 and TRBJ2-5 was seen in persistent disease.

Concerning this clonotype itself: As yet, its antigen is unknown.

These data also featured in a second study, about T cells in Graves' hyperthyroidism and ophthalmopathy. That source adds: A model built on 13 V-J features separated ophthalmopathy from stable hyperthyroidism.

Material: peripheral blood mononuclear cells (PBMCs), obtained at new diagnosis, from a patient treated with antithyroid drugs. The rearrangement joins TRBV28 to TRBJ1-1; 7 bases fit TRBD1. This receptor was taken from a woman in her twenties or thirties with Graves disease. This chain's CDR3 is CASSYNPGTVTEAFF. In DNA form, the CDR3 reads TGTGCCAGCAGTTACAATCCCGGGACAGTCACTGAAGCTTTCTTT. The full variable domain, in which reference TRBV28 and TRBJ1-1 provide the parts outside the CDR3, is DVKVTQSSRYLVKRTGEKVFLECVQDMDHENMFWYRQDPGLGLRLIYFSYDVKMKEKGDIPEGYSVSREKKERFSLILESASTNQTSMYLCASSYNPGTVTEAFFGQGTRLTVV.